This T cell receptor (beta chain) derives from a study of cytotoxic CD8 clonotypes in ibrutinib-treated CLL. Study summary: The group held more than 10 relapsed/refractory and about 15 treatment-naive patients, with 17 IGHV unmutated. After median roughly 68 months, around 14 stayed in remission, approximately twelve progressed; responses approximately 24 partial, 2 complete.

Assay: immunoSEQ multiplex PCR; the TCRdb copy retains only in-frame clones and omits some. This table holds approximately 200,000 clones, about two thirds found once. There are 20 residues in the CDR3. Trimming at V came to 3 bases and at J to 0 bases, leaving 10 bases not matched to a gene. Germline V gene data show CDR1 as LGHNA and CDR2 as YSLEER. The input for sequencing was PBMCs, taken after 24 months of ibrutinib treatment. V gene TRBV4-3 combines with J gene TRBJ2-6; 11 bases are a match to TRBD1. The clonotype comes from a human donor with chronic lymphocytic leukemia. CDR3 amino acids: CASSQTSGQGVLSGANVLTF. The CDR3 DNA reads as TGCGCCAGCAGCCAGACCTCGGGACAGGGGGTGCTCTCTGGGGCCAACGTCCTGACTTTC.